This T cell receptor (beta chain) was profiled in a study of T cell responses to AZD1222 COVID-19 vaccine. Study outcomes and limitations: Baseline serology detected seropositivity in only five or six AZD1222 recipients. Spike regions recognized by vaccine-associated CD4 TCRs spanned the protein, led by 160-218 and 743-854. White British ancestry dominated among donors, who included more females, and clonal diversity was possibly underestimated.

The CDR3 sequence is 15 residues long. In germline, CDR1 is GTSNPN, CDR2 SVGIG (reference sequence). Losses at the gene ends were 7 bases for V and 0 bases for J; bases not matched to a gene: 9. Produced via immunoSEQ multiplex PCR; TCRdb's table is partial and in-frame only. The sample lists about 85,000 clones; around 85% were seen once. As to this clone: Antigen unknown.

The genes are TRBV30 and TRBJ1-5; 7 positions agree with TRBD1. The input for sequencing was peripheral blood, taken on day 0 of AZD1222 vaccination. The TCR sequence derives from an adult in good health. CDR3 protein: CASKTGLYSNQPQHF. In DNA form, the CDR3 reads TGTGCCTCTAAGACAGGGCTTTATAGCAATCAGCCCCAGCATTTT.